This T cell receptor beta chain came from a study of blood T cell repertoires in COVID-19 (dated by TCRdb to the early 2020s). About the investigation overall: Samples covering the acute and convalescent phases of COVID-19 were provided by collaborators in the United States, Italy and Spain. The prospective study material was composed of cDNA or gDNA derived from T cells, B-cell-depleted T cells, or PBMCs. Subjects who had been exposed to COVID-19, were actively infected with it, or had recovered from it provided the deeply sampled blood TCRbeta repertoires that made up the dataset. The repertoires were released in a freely available public database meant as a resource for research on the immune response to SARS-CoV-2. Samples came from the ongoing ImmuneRACE study (first 160 participants) plus 1,254 subjects from 6 global collaborators. A de-identified subject ID, COVID-19 status, age in years and sex were almost always included in the sample metadata. Where HLA class I and class II types were available, the types were taken from metadata supplied by the sample provider, not from assay-based typing.

Study-wide conclusions, independent of this receptor: Clinical and demographic metadata were provided uncurated, with the amount varying by source and participant.

In the case of this clone: This receptor's antigen is unknown. Per-base qualities were not stored, and no clone one base away is much larger.

TCRbeta CDR3 regions were amplified from genomic DNA using the immunoSEQ Assay, a bias-controlled multiplex PCR. Per the authors' processing: Nucleated cell counts per sample were estimated from amplification of reference gene primers within the assay. To quantify the absolute abundance of each unique TCRbeta CDR3 rearrangement, sequence reads were collapsed and filtered. For each sample, productive Simpson clonality was calculated as the square root of Simpson's diversity index over productive rearrangements. Here the immuneACCESS table is served through TCRdb, limited to in-frame sequences with V and J called. Missing clones are a known gap in these copies; in checked studies unresolved V genes cover under half, and the rest lacks a known reason. V and J calls and clone size are as listed in that table; D and trimming were resolved from the DNA. This sample comprises 110,000 to 150,000 clones, 80% to 90% of them detected only once. The top ten clones comprise approximately 11% of the sample.

The collaborating institutions used their own protocols to collect whole blood in K2EDTA tubes. For TCRbeta analysis, collaborators shipped samples in one of three forms: frozen whole blood, isolated PBMCs, or DNA extracted from either of those sample types. This clonotype was sampled from a woman of 80 years or more with acute or convalescent COVID-19. Sequences were obtained from peripheral blood.

The DNA reads TGCGCCAGCAGCCAAGGAAGCGGGGGGGCCTGGGAGACCCAGTACTTC. Translated, this gives CASSQGSGGAWETQYF. The receptor chain draws on TRBV4-1 and TRBJ2-5; 10 of the junction bases match TRBD2. From its cysteine to its phenylalanine, the CDR3 spans 16 amino acids. The retained sequence is limited to the CDR3, 48 bases, with the frame set at the first base. V loses 1 base at its end and J loses 5 bases; junction bases beyond the gene matches: 7. Based on the germline V gene, the CDR1 and CDR2 sequences are MGHRA and YSYEKL.